This TCR beta chain stems from a study of shared clonotypes between healthy human individuals (TCRdb year 2020). Study-level background: A few men and two women, aged 18 to 49 years, made up the cohort. For each donor, CD4 naive and CD4 memory were each given three plates, CD8 naive was given two plates, and CD8 memory was given one plate. To estimate repertoire size and how much clonotypes are shared between individuals, the study performed deep sequencing of blood TCR repertoires from about five healthy adults. Different laboratories and diverse techniques were used to prepare libraries and sequence TCR repertoires, to increase sequencing depth and limit assay-specific biases. Leukapheresis yielded between about 0.94 and 8.9 billion PBMCs per donor. The research as a whole found: Sharing across a few donors was observed for around 5% of naive CD4, over 3% of naive CD8, around 2.5% of memory CD4, and roughly 0.43% of memory CD8 clonotypes. Pairwise subsampling led to the expectation that sequencing depth would affect the degree of clonotype sharing among donors. Because the study included a small number of donors, the genetic and exposure-history diversity represented was limited. Compared with non-shared clonotypes, clonotypes shared by all four sorted-subset donors had higher generation probabilities. Sampling was restricted to blood, and TCR repertoires in tissues likely differ from the TCR repertoires found in blood. Larger estimated clonotype richness was generally found for naive subsets than for memory subsets. Even with the large sequencing depth, rarefaction of the sorted-subset datasets indicated that sequencing was incomplete.

The donors were healthy, HIV-negative adults with no recently reported acute infections or vaccinations. Every donor was a Caucasian adult residing in Nashville, Tennessee, USA. CD4+ T cells were enriched by magnetic negative selection, after which naive cells were positively selected on CD45RA and the negative fraction was taken as the memory subset. Blood was obtained by leukapheresis, after which PBMCs were separated by Ficoll-Histopaque density gradient centrifugation and cryopreserved in liquid nitrogen vapor phase. Analytical flow cytometry was used to check the purity and quantity of every magnetically sorted T cell population. From each sorted fraction, genomic DNA was isolated and quantified by UV absorbance on a Nanodrop 2000c. CDR1 and CDR2 (SQVTM, ANQGSEA) derive from the germline V gene. V is clipped by 3 bases and J by 5 bases, and the sequence between their germline boundaries is 22 bases long. Reading from cysteine to phenylalanine, the CDR3 counts 16 amino acids. The CDR3 DNA has 48 bases and is translated from base 1.

As to this clone: What this receptor recognizes is not known. No quality values exist for individual bases; no much larger clone is one base distant.

Using the deep immunoSEQ assay, TCR CDR3 regions were amplified from genomic DNA by multiplex PCR. Extracted genomic DNA from each cell subset was distributed evenly across all wells of several immunoSEQ 96-well plates, and each plate was treated as a replicate. For sorted subsets, around 200 ng genomic DNA, equal to 30,000 or so T cell genomes, was loaded into each replicate PCR. Purified libraries were measured with a Qubit 3.0 fluorometer, size-checked on a Bioanalyzer 2100, and measured again with the KAPA Library Quantification kit. A separate single-read 150-cycle Illumina NextSeq 550 flow cell was used to sequence each immunoSEQ 96-well plate. Regarding the original processing steps: Because only junctional sequences without quality scores were contained in the immunoSEQ output, filtering matching that applied to full-length reads could not be performed. To assign V/J genes and CDR3, sequences were annotated using PyIR, a Python wrapper for IgBLAST v1.9, with IMGT germline references. Reads were filtered out if the reads had weak V/J assignments (E-value above 1e-6), no CDR3, stop codons, out-of-frame junctions, or ambiguous translated residues. V3J clonotypes were defined as sequences sharing an identical inferred V gene, J gene, and CDR3 amino acid sequence. Percentage overlap between repertoires was calculated by dividing the number of shared unique clonotypes by the size of the smaller repertoire. Three approaches were used to assess repertoire richness: RTK rarefaction, the Chao1 estimator, and Recon v2.1 estimates of unobserved clonotypes. For all TCRbeta clonotypes obtained by the gDNA method from a handful of donors, generation probabilities were computed with OLGA. Here the immuneACCESS table is served through TCRdb, limited to in-frame sequences with V and J called. Missing clones are a known gap in these copies; in checked studies unresolved V genes cover under half, and the rest lacks a known reason. Clone size and V and J calls were adopted from that table, with D and trimming inferred from the DNA. This sample comprises around 1,000,000 clones, about 80% of them detected only once. About 0.89% of the sample goes to the ten largest clones.

The chain was built from TRBV29-1 and TRBJ2-5, and perhaps TRBD1 as D gene, on 5 matching bases. This TCR was recovered from a man between 18 and 29 years old in good health. Some clones in this sample may be carry-over from other donors' samples. Sequencing input: memory CD4+ T cells from PBMCs. The label giving this sample's cell subset or site can be read as: CD45RA-negative fraction. DNA sequence: TGCAGCGTTGATGGGGCCGTAGGCAAACAATGGGAGACCCAGTACTTC. Translated, it gives CSVDGAVGKQWETQYF.